The clone carrying this TCR beta chain was counted between two and nine times. No antigen is known for it. The CDR3 length is 13 residues. With 4 bases removed from V and 0 bases from J, the gap between germline ends came to 7 bases. CDR1 and CDR2 from the germline V gene are MNHNS and SASEGT. Researchers ran the PCR with 60 Vbeta and 13 Jbeta primers. Measured with immunoSEQ multiplex PCR; TCRdb has only the in-frame clones, and not every one. The sample contains some 110,000 clones, more than 70% of which appear only once. As for the donors, each was a healthy bone marrow donor. This record belongs to a study of cytomegalovirus exposure and HLA in healthy donors. Study-wide results and limits: Prior analysis indicated that the majority of TCR beta V segments exhibited productivity approximately 87% or approximately 30% of the time.

The sequencing sample was made of PBMCs. This sequence was found in a man in his forties in good health and CMV-seronegative. This chain connects TRBV6-1 to TRBJ2-7; possibly TRBD2 for D (5 bases). CDR3 DNA: TGTGCCAGCAGTGTCCGGGACTCCTACGAGCAGTACTTC. It yields the protein CASSVRDSYEQYF.